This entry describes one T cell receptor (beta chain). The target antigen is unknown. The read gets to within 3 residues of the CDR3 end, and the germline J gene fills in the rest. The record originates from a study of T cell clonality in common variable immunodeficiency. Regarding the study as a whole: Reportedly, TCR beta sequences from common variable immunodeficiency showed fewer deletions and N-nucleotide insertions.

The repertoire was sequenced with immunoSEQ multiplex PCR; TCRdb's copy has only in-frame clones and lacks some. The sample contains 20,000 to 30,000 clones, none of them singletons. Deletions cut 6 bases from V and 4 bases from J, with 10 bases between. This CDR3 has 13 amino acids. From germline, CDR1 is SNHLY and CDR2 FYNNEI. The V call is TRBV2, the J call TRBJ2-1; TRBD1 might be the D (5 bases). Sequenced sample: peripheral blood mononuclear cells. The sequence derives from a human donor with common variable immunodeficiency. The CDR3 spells CASRPGRYNEQFF. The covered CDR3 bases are TGTGCCAGCAGGCCAGGGCGATACAATGAG.